The 5 T cell receptor beta chains listed next were all sequenced from one sample in a study of cytomegalovirus exposure and HLA in healthy donors. PCR employed 60 Vbeta and 13 Jbeta primers. Using immunoSEQ multiplex PCR, the repertoire was profiled, and TCRdb retains in-frame clones only, with some absent. The repertoire holds some 250,000 clones, with 82% as singletons. Sequenced input: PBMCs. These receptors all come from a woman between 40 and 50 years old in good health and CMV-seropositive.

The chain uses TRBV14 and TRBJ1-2, with D perhaps TRBD1 (5 bases). CDR1 and CDR2 from the germline V gene are SGHDN and FVKESK. CDR3 length: 15 amino acids. V dropped 0 bases and J dropped 4 bases, with 12 bases sitting between them. The CDR3 DNA follows: TGTGCCAGCAGCCAAGACAACAGGATCGTCTATGGCTACACCTTC. It codes for CASSQDNRIVYGYTF.

This chain joins TRBV7-3 and TRBJ2-5; weak D call: TRBD2 (5 bases). The CDR3 is made up of 15 amino acids. From germline, CDR1 is SGHTA and CDR2 FQGTGA. The germline V and J ends were trimmed by 1 base and 0 bases, with 9 bases remaining between them. The CDR3 sequence is CASSLMPGYQETQYF. CDR3 coding DNA: TGTGCCAGCAGCTTAATGCCGGGGTACCAAGAGACCCAGTACTTC.

The CDR3 reads CASSFQGTAFF. The CDR3 bases are TGTGCCAGCAGCTTCCAGGGGACAGCTTTCTTT. J is TRBJ1-1 and V is TRBV7-3, with D perhaps matching TRBD1 (6 bases). V dropped 3 bases and J dropped 10 bases, with 9 bases sitting between them. Germline CDR1 SGHTA, CDR2 FQGTGA. The CDR3 runs 11 residues.

The V call is TRBV15, the J call TRBJ2-3; D gene uncertain. The CDR3 is 13 amino acids. The germline V gene encodes CDR1 LNHNV and CDR2 YYDKDF (reference sequence). V was cut by 4 bases and J by 0 bases, with 5 bases left in between. In nucleotides, the CDR3 is TGTGCCACCAGCAATCCAAGCACAGATACGCAGTATTTT. It codes for CATSNPSTDTQYF.

The chain uses TRBV6-6 and TRBJ2-2; 11 nucleotides align to TRBD1. V shed 4 bases, J shed 3 bases, and the junction held 4 bases outside the gene matches. This CDR3 comprises 16 residues. The V gene's germline CDR1 is MNHNY and CDR2 SVGAGI (reference sequence). In DNA, the CDR3 is TGTGCCAGCAGTTCTTGGACAGGGGGCTACACCGGGGAGCTGTTTTTT. It encodes CASSSWTGGYTGELFF.